The present entry profiles one T cell receptor beta chain with its context. This sample's time point: peripheral blood 6 weeks after treatment start. The data were produced by immunoSEQ multiplex PCR, yet TCRdb's version contains in-frame clones alone and is incomplete. The top ten hold approximately 2.4% of the sample, which has some 39,000 clones, roughly 84% seen once. The germline V gene encodes CDR1 SEHNR and CDR2 FQNEAQ (reference sequence). V lost 7 bases, J lost 7 bases, and 20 bases stayed unmatched. The CDR3 is 18 residues long. The sample originates from a study of PD-L1 blockade in urothelial cancer.

The source is a man in his 70s with urothelial cancer. The chain has TRBV7-9 and TRBJ1-4, with 8 bases matching TRBD1. The source material was PBMCs, sampled around atezolizumab (anti-PD-L1) treatment. The DNA for the CDR3 is TGTGCCAGCACCCCCGGGACAGGCAAACACGAGGTTCTTGAAAAACTGTTTTTT. This encodes CASTPGTGKHEVLEKLFF.